A single sample is the source of the 6 T cell receptor beta chains below, sequenced in a study of early T cells in non-severe SARS-CoV-2 infection. TCRdb reprocessed the 5' RACE reads via MiXCR and lists one record per CDR3 protein. Of tens of thousands of distinct CDR3 sequences in the sample, 13% to 15% were seen once. The material sequenced was whole blood, taken at baseline. The receptors originated from an adult who was a healthcare worker with PCR-confirmed SARS-CoV-2 infection or an uninfected control (not recorded which).

The rearrangement uses TRBV6-6 and TRBJ2-5; D may correspond to TRBD1 or TRBD2 (6 bases each). The length of the CDR3 is 15 residues. Germline-derived CDR1 and CDR2 are MNHNY and SVGAGI (reference sequence). Trimming shortened V by 6 bases and J by 5 bases, and 19 bases separated the two germline ends. The CDR3 DNA sequence: TGTGCCAGCAGCCGAGCCTCGGGGGCGGGGGAGACCCAGTACTTC. The encoded protein is CASSRASGAGETQYF.

This clonotype came up many times. This chain joins TRBV5-4 and TRBJ2-3, with D unclear. This CDR3 has 16 amino acids. CDR1 is SGHNT, CDR2 YYREEE, per germline (reference sequence). The V gene lost 0 bases and the J gene lost 5 bases, with 16 bases spanning the gap. The DNA of the CDR3 is TGTGCCAGCAGCTTGGCCGTTGGTAGGATGGGAGATACGCAGTATTTT. It is translated as CASSLAVGRMGDTQYF.

This clonotype appeared once. The rearrangement links TRBV12-3 or TRBV12-4 to TRBJ2-5; TRBD1 might be the D (5 bases). This CDR3 comprises 14 residues. V was shortened by 2 bases and J by 5 bases, with 12 bases between the two germline ends. The CDR3 DNA sequence: TGTGCCAGCAGTTTAAGGGGCATGGAGGAGACCCAGTACTTC. Translated, it gives CASSLRGMEETQYF.

J is TRBJ2-6 and V is TRBV24-1, with a weak D call TRBD2 (6 bases). The CDR3 is 17 amino acids. CDR1 is KGHDR and CDR2 is SFDVKD in the germline V gene. With 5 bases removed from V and 0 bases from J, the gap between germline ends came to 13 bases. CDR3 protein: CATSGDSKLSGANVLTF. Here the CDR3 DNA reads TGTGCCACCAGTGGGGACTCAAAGCTCTCTGGGGCCAACGTCCTGACTTTC.

This clonotype has only a few counts. This chain uses TRBV25-1 with TRBJ1-3; the D gene is possibly TRBD1 (5 bases). The CDR3 is made up of 15 amino acids. Per germline, CDR1 MGHDK and CDR2 SYGVNS. V gave up 4 bases and J gave up 4 bases, with 14 bases separating them. The DNA of the CDR3 is TGTGCCAGCAGTGCAGCAGGGCCGGCCGGAAACACCATATATTTT. Protein product: CASSAAGPAGNTIYF.

This clonotype showed up just a few times. The chain is built from TRBV2 and TRBJ2-1; 10 positions match TRBD2. CDR1 is SNHLY and CDR2 is FYNNEI in the germline V gene. The CDR3 length is 19 residues. V gave up 4 bases and J gave up 3 bases; unmatched junction bases: 15. CDR3 coding DNA: TGTGCCAGCAGTGGAGGGGGTGGTACTAGCGGGACCATCTACAATGAGCAGTTCTTC. This sequence encodes CASSGGGGTSGTIYNEQFF.